This T cell receptor beta chain was recorded in a study of blood T cell repertoires in COVID-19. V was pared by 2 bases and J by 6 bases, with 13 bases between. Per germline, CDR1 SGHVS and CDR2 FQNEAQ. The CDR3 extends over 14 amino acids. Repertoires were generated with immunoSEQ multiplex PCR, while TCRdb's copy carries only in-frame clones and drops some. The table has about half a million clones, about 88% seen once. This sequence joins TRBV7-8 and TRBJ2-5; no reliable D call. Sequenced: PBMCs or T cells enriched from blood (not recorded which). The sequence was obtained from a woman in her sixties who had recovered from COVID-19. CDR3 bases: TGTGCCAGCAGCTTATTTTCAGTACAGCAGACCCAGTACTTC. Residues: CASSLFSVQQTQYF.